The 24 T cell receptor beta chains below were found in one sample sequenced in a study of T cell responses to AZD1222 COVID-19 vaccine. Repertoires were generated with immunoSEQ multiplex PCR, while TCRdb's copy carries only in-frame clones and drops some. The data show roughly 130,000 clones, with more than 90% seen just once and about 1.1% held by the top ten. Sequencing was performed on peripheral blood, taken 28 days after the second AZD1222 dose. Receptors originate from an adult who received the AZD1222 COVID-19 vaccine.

For the CDR3, the DNA is TGTGCCAGCAGCAAATCAAGGGTGAGCTACGAGCAGTACTTC. Encoded protein: CASSKSRVSYEQYF. This chain links TRBV21-1 with TRBJ2-7. TRBV21-1 is described as a pseudogene. The CDR3 extends over 14 amino acids.

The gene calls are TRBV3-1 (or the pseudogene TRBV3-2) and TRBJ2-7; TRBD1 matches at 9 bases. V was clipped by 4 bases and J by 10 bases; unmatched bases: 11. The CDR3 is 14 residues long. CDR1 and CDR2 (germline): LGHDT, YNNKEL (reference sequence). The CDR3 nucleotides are TGTGCCAGCAGCCGGGACAGGGCGACTAATAAACAGTACTTC. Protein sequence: CASSRDRATNKQYF.

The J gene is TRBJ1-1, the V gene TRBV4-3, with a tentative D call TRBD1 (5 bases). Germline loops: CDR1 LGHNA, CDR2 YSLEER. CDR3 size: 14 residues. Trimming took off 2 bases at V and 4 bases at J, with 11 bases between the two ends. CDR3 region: CASSQLDTATEAFF. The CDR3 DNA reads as TGCGCCAGCAGCCAATTGGACACGGCCACTGAAGCTTTCTTT.

CDR3 in amino acids: CASSRTGTQAYEQYF. CDR3 coding DNA: TGTGCCAGTAGTAGGACCGGGACCCAGGCTTACGAGCAGTACTTC. V gene TRBV19 combines with J gene TRBJ2-7; the D gene could be TRBD1 or TRBD2 (5 bases each). The germline gives CDR1 LNHDA, CDR2 SQIVND (reference sequence). The germline V and J ends were trimmed by 4 bases and 4 bases, with 17 bases remaining between them. The CDR3 contains 15 residues.

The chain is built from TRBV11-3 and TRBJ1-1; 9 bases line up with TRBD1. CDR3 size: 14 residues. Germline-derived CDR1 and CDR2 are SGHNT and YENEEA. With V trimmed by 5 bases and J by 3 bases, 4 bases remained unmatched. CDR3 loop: CASSKRQGDTEAFF. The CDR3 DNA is TGTGCCAGCAGCAAACGACAGGGGGACACTGAAGCTTTCTTT.

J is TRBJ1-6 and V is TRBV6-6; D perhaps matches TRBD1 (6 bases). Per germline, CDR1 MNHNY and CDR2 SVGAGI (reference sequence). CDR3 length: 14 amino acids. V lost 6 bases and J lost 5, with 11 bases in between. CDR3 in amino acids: CASRPTGNNSPLHF. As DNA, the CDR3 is TGTGCCAGCAGACCTACAGGGAATAATTCACCCCTCCACTTT.

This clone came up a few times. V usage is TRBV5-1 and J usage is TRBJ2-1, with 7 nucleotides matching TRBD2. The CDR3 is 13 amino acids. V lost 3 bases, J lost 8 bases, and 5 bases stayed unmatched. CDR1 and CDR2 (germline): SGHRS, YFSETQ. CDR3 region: CASSSYGGDEQFF. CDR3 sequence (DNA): TGCGCCAGCAGCTCCTATGGGGGGGATGAGCAGTTCTTC.

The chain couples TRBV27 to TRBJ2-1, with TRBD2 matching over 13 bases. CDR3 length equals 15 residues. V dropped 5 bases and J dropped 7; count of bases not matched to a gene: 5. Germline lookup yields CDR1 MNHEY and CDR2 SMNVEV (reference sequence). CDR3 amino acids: CASSPLAGGPNEQFF. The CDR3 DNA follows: TGTGCCAGCAGTCCACTAGCGGGAGGGCCAAATGAGCAGTTCTTC.

CDR3 sequence: CASSPEQSNTEAFF. CDR3 in DNA: TGTGCCAGCTCACCCGAACAGTCGAACACTGAAGCTTTCTTT. The chain couples TRBV18 to TRBJ1-1; D unclear. This CDR3 comprises 14 residues. V was shortened by 3 bases and J by 1 base, with 9 bases between the two germline ends. Germline assignment: CDR1 KGHSH and CDR2 LQKENI.

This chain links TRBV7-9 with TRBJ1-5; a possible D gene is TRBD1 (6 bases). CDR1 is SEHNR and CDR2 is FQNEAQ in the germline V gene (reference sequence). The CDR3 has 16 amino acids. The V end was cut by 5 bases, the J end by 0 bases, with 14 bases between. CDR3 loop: CASSPGTLGSNQPQHF. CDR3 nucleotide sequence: TGTGCCAGCAGCCCCGGGACATTGGGTAGCAATCAGCCCCAGCATTTT.

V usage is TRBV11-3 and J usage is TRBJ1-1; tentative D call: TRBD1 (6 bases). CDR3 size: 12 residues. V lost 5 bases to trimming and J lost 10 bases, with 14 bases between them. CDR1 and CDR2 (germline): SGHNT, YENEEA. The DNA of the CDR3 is TGTGCCAGCAGCAGCTCTCGGGGGGCAGCTTTCTTT. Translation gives CASSSSRGAAFF.

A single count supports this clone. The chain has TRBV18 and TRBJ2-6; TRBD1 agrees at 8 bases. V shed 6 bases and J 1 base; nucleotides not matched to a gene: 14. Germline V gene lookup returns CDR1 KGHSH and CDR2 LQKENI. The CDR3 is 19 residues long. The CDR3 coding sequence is TGTGCCAGCTCCCCTTCGGACAGGGAGACTGGGTCTGGGGCCAACGTCCTGACTTTC. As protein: CASSPSDRETGSGANVLTF.

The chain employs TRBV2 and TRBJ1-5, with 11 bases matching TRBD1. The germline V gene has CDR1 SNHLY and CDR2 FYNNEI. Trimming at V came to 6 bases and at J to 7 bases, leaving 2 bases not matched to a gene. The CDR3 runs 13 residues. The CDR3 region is CASSRDRGQPQHF. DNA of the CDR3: TGTGCCAGCAGCCGGGACAGGGGGCAGCCCCAGCATTTT.

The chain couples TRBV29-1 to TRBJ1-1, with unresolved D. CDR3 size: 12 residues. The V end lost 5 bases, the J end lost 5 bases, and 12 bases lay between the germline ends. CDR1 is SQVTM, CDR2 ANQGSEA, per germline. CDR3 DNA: TGCAGCGTTTTGAGGCCGGGGACTGAAGCTTTCTTT. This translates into CSVLRPGTEAFF.

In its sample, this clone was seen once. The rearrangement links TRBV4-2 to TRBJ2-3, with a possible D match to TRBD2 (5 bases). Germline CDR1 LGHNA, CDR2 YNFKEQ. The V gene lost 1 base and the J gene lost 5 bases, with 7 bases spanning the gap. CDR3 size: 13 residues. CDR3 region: CASSQGERDTQYF. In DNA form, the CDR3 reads TGTGCCAGCAGCCAAGGGGAGAGAGATACGCAGTATTTT.

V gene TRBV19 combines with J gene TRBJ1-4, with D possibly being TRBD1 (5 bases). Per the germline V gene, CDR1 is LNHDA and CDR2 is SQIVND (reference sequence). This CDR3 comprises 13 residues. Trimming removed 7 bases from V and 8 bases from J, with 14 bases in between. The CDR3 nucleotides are TGTGCCAGTAACTCCAGGGAGCGCGAAAAACTGTTTTTT. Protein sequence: CASNSREREKLFF.

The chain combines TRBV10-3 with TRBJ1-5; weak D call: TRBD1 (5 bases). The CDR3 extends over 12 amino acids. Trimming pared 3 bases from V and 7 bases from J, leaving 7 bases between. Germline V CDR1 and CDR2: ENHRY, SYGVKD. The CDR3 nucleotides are TGTGCCATCAGTGACAGGGACCAGCCCCAGCATTTT. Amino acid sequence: CAISDRDQPQHF.

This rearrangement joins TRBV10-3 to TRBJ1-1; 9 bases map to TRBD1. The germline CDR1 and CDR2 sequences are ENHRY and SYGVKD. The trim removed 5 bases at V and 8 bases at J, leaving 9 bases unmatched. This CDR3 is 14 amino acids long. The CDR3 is CAISQGTGMGEAFF. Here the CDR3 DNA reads TGTGCCATCAGTCAGGGGACAGGGATGGGGGAAGCTTTCTTT.

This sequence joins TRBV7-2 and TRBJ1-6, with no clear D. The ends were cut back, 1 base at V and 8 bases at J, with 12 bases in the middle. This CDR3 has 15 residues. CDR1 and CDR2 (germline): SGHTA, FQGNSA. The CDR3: CASSLEGGPHSPLHF. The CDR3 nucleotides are TGTGCCAGCAGCTTAGAGGGAGGACCACATTCACCCCTCCACTTT.

The CDR3 reads CASQGLAGVSYEQYF. The CDR3 bases are TGTGCCAGTCAAGGGCTAGCGGGAGTTAGCTACGAGCAGTACTTC. V gene TRBV28 combines with J gene TRBJ2-7; TRBD2 aligns across 10 bases. The CDR3 sequence is 15 residues long. Germline CDR1 reads MDHEN; CDR2 reads SYDVKM. Trimming took 9 bases from V and 3 from J; bases not matched to a gene: 11.

Here the CDR3 reads CASSEGTGSYTQYF. The CDR3 DNA follows: TGTGCCAGCAGTGAAGGGACAGGATCTTATACGCAGTATTTT. This rearrangement joins TRBV6-1 to TRBJ2-3; the match to TRBD1 covers 7 bases. Germline-derived CDR1 and CDR2 are MNHNS and SASEGT. This CDR3 has 14 amino acids. V shed 1 base, J shed 7 bases, and the junction held 5 bases outside the gene matches.

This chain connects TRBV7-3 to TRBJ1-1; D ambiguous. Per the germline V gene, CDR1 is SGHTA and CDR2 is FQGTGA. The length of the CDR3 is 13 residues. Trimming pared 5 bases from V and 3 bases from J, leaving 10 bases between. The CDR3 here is CASSLTLYTEAFF. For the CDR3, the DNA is TGTGCCAGCAGCCTGACCTTATACACTGAAGCTTTCTTT.

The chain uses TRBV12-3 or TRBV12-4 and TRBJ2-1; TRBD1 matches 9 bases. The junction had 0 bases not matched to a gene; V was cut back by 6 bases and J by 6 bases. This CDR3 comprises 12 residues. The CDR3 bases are TGTGCCAGCAGGACAGGGGGCAATGAGCAGTTCTTC. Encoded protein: CASRTGGNEQFF.

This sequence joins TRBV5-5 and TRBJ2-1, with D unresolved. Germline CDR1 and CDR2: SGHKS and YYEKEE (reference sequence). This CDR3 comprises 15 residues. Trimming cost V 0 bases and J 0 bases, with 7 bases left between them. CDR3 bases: TGTGCCAGCAGCTTGGGACGTTCCTCCTACAATGAGCAGTTCTTC. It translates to CASSLGRSSYNEQFF.